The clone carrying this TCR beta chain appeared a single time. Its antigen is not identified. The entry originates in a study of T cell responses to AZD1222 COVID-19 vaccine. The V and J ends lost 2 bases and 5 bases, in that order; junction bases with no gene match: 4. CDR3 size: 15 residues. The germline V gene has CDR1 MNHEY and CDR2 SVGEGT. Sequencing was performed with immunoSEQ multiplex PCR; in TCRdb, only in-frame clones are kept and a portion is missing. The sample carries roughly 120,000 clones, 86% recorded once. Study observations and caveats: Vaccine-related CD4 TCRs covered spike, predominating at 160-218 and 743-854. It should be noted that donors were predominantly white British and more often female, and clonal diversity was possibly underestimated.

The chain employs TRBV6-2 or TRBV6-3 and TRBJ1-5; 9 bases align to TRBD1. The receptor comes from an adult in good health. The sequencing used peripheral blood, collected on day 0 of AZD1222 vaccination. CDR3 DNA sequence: TGTGCCAGCAGTTACACAGGGGGCTCGGATCAGCCCCAGCATTTT. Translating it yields CASSYTGGSDQPQHF.